These 26 T cell receptor beta chains share one sample of origin, sequenced in a study of CD4 T cells in relation to SARS-CoV-2 and coronaviruses. Unexposed donor CD4+ T cells date from 2011-2018, before the COVID-19 pandemic. Isolation of CD4+ T cells took place after approximately 10 days in culture. The antigens these receptors bind are not known. Here immunoSEQ multiplex PCR was the method, and the copy in TCRdb shows in-frame clones only, minus some. The repertoire holds roughly 10,000 clones, with 81% as singletons. Sequenced: CD4+ T cells from PBMCs, cultured in vitro. These receptors were collected from a human donor in good health.

The chain combines TRBV14 with TRBJ1-3, with a possible D match to TRBD1 (6 bases). The CDR3 extends over 15 amino acids. Germline CDR1 reads SGHDN; CDR2 reads FVKESK. The germline V and J ends were trimmed by 5 bases and 0 bases, with 11 bases remaining between them. The CDR3 reads CASSGYRDSGNTIYF. For the CDR3, the DNA is TGTGCCAGCAGCGGATACAGGGACTCTGGAAACACCATATATTTT.

The CDR3 coding sequence is TGCGCCAGCAGCCCCCGACAGGGGGGAAACACCATATATTTT. Its translation is CASSPRQGGNTIYF. This sequence joins TRBV5-1 and TRBJ1-3; 8 positions agree with TRBD1. CDR1 and CDR2 from the germline V gene are SGHRS and YFSETQ. The CDR3 has 14 residues. V lost 4 bases to trimming and J lost 4 bases; unmatched junction nucleotides: 4.

This clone has just one count. The chain combines TRBV2 with TRBJ1-2; D is uncertain. This CDR3 spans 13 amino acids. V lost 6 bases, J lost 4 bases, and 12 bases lay in between. CDR1 and CDR2 from the germline V gene are SNHLY and FYNNEI. CDR3 DNA sequence: TGTGCCAGCAGCCAGGAGCTTGCCTATGGCTACACCTTC. Translated: CASSQELAYGYTF.

This clone appeared a single time. The V call is TRBV6-6, the J call TRBJ1-1; 9 positions match TRBD1. This CDR3 spans 16 amino acids. CDR1 is MNHNY, CDR2 SVGAGI, per germline (reference sequence). J lost 1 base, V lost 2 bases, and 5 bases had no gene match. The DNA of the CDR3 is TGTGCCAGCAGTTACCCGCCGGGACAGGGGAACACTGAAGCTTTCTTT. Its translation: CASSYPPGQGNTEAFF.

DNA for the CDR3: TGTGCCAGCAGGAGACAGGGGATGGAGACCCAGTACTTC. Its translation: CASRRQGMETQYF. The J gene is TRBJ2-5, the V gene TRBV6-6, with 8 bases fitting TRBD1. Germline trimming cut 6 bases from V and 5 bases from J; bases unmatched to any gene: 5. Germline V CDR1 and CDR2: MNHNY, SVGAGI (reference sequence). The CDR3 loop spans 13 amino acids.

The CDR3 DNA is TGCGCCAGCAGCCTCATCTTAGGGGAGCTGTTTTTT. Amino acid sequence: CASSLILGELFF. V is TRBV4-1 and J is TRBJ2-2; D uncertain. V was shortened by 4 bases and J by 8 bases, with 8 bases between the two germline ends. This CDR3 is built from 12 residues. Germline CDR1 is MGHRA and CDR2 is YSYEKL.

V usage is TRBV7-9 and J usage is TRBJ2-2; D is undetermined. Germline CDR1 reads SEHNR; CDR2 reads FQNEAQ (reference sequence). The CDR3 contains 12 residues. Trimming shortened V by 4 bases and J by 7 bases, and 7 bases separated the two germline ends. The CDR3 loop reads CASSSADGELFF. In DNA form, the CDR3 reads TGTGCCAGCAGCTCCGCGGACGGGGAGCTGTTTTTT.

The chain employs TRBV11-2 and TRBJ2-5; maybe TRBD1 (6 bases). The germline V gene encodes CDR1 SGHAT and CDR2 FQNNGV. This CDR3 is built from 15 residues. Deletions cut 9 bases from V and 5 bases from J, with 22 bases between. This chain's CDR3 is CASRLIGGVGETQYF. The CDR3, as DNA: TGTGCCAGTCGCCTAATAGGGGGAGTGGGGGAGACCCAGTACTTC.

The gene calls are TRBV5-1 and TRBJ2-2, with no clear D. Trimming removed 0 bases at V and 5 bases at J, with 8 bases between. CDR3 length: 14 residues. The germline V gene encodes CDR1 SGHRS and CDR2 YFSETQ. In nucleotides, the CDR3 is TGCGCCAGCAGCTTGGTGCTAGGGACCGGGGAGCTGTTTTTT. This codes for CASSLVLGTGELFF. Together with reference TRBV5-1 and TRBJ2-2, the CDR3 gives the full variable domain: KAGVTQTPRYLIKTRGQQVTLSCSPISGHRSVSWYQQTPGQGLQFLFEYFSETQRNKGNFPGRFSGRQFSNSRSEMNVSTLELGDSALYLCASSLVLGTGELFFGEGSRLTVL.

The chain has TRBV28 and TRBJ1-5; D is possibly TRBD1 (5 bases). CDR3 length: 12 residues. Germline V lookup: CDR1 MDHEN, CDR2 SYDVKM. The V and J ends lost 6 bases and 4 bases respectively, with 7 bases between them. The CDR3 reads CASRQGNQPQHF. CDR3 nucleotide sequence: TGTGCCAGCAGGCAGGGAAATCAGCCCCAGCATTTT.

The chain combines TRBV5-4 with TRBJ2-7, with 7 nucleotides matching TRBD1. The germline gives CDR1 SGHNT, CDR2 YYREEE (reference sequence). The CDR3 loop spans 15 amino acids. The V gene end was trimmed by 0 bases and the J gene end by 0 bases; junction bases not matched to a gene: 3. In DNA form, the CDR3 reads TGTGCCAGCAGCTTGGACAGGGGCAGCTCCTACGAGCAGTACTTC. Translating it yields CASSLDRGSSYEQYF.

The genes are TRBV5-6 and TRBJ1-4; possible D gene TRBD1, 6 bases. This CDR3 is 13 amino acids long. V shed 1 base and J shed 8 bases, with 9 bases lying between them. Germline CDR1 reads SGHDT; CDR2 reads YYEEEE. The CDR3 DNA sequence: TGTGCCAGCAGCTTGTGGGGGGGCGAAAAACTGTTTTTT. It is translated as CASSLWGGEKLFF.

This clone was picked up one time. The genes are TRBV20-1 and TRBJ1-2, with TRBD1 as a possible D gene (6 bases). This CDR3 comprises 11 residues. Germline CDR1 is DFQATT and CDR2 is SNEGSKA (reference sequence). With 6 bases removed from V and 4 bases from J, the gap between germline ends came to 9 bases. CDR3 nucleotide sequence: TGCAGTGCCTCGGACAGCTATGGCTACACCTTC. It is translated as CSASDSYGYTF.

The V gene is TRBV6-6, the J gene TRBJ1-2; 7 positions agree with TRBD1. V lost 6 bases and J lost 3; bases outside the gene matches: 7. This CDR3 is 14 amino acids long. Germline values: CDR1 MNHNY, CDR2 SVGAGI (reference sequence). CDR3 region: CASSERGQDYGYTF. The CDR3 nucleotides read TGTGCCAGCAGCGAAAGGGGGCAGGACTATGGCTACACCTTC.

The J gene is TRBJ2-1, the V gene TRBV5-4, with no clear D. The germline gives CDR1 SGHNT, CDR2 YYREEE (reference sequence). The CDR3 length is 12 residues. Between the trimmed V and J ends, which lost 0 bases and 10 bases, there was a span of 8 bases. The CDR3: CASSLGLQEQFF. The DNA of the CDR3 is TGTGCCAGCAGCTTGGGGCTTCAGGAGCAGTTCTTC.

The rearrangement uses TRBV27 and TRBJ1-6; no definite D call. Germline V gives CDR1 MNHEY, CDR2 SMNVEV (reference sequence). This CDR3 is built from 17 residues. The ends were cut back, 5 bases at V and 7 bases at J, with 21 bases in the middle. In DNA form, the CDR3 reads TGTGCCAGCAGTCCACTCCGGGCCCGCGAGGGAAATTCACCCCTCCACTTT. Its protein product is CASSPLRAREGNSPLHF.

There are a few counts of this clone. J is TRBJ1-5 and V is TRBV6-6; possible D gene TRBD1, 6 bases. This CDR3 spans 15 amino acids. V lost 6 bases and J 0 bases, leaving 12 bases between the germline ends. The germline V gene encodes CDR1 MNHNY and CDR2 SVGAGI (reference sequence). The DNA of the CDR3 is TGTGCCAGCAGCGGGGGCTCGGATAGCAATCAGCCCCAGCATTTT. Protein product: CASSGGSDSNQPQHF.

The J gene is TRBJ2-7, the V gene TRBV7-9, with no clear D. This CDR3 contains 14 residues. Germline V CDR1 and CDR2: SEHNR, FQNEAQ (reference sequence). Trimming stripped 2 bases from V and 0 bases from J, with 8 bases between. The CDR3 region has the DNA TGTGCCAGCAGCTTAATGGGCGACTCCTACGAGCAGTACTTC. This gives the protein CASSLMGDSYEQYF.

CDR3 sequence reads: CASSIAGGRGYTF. The CDR3 nucleotides read TGTGCCAGTAGTATAGCCGGTGGGCGCGGCTACACCTTC. The chain has TRBV19 and TRBJ1-2; no clear D. V gave up 1 base and J gave up 8 bases, with 11 bases separating them. This CDR3 comprises 13 residues. Looked up from germline, CDR1 is LNHDA and CDR2 is SQIVND (reference sequence).

The rearrangement uses TRBV7-6 and TRBJ2-3, with 10 bases that match TRBD2. The CDR3 totals 16 residues. The V gene end was trimmed by 5 bases and the J gene end by 4 bases; junction bases not matched to a gene: 9. CDR1 is SGHVS, CDR2 FNYEAQ, per germline. The CDR3 sequence: CASSAERGGLADTQYF. The CDR3 DNA reads TGTGCCAGCAGCGCGGAGCGGGGGGGCCTTGCAGATACGCAGTATTTT.

Only a few counts were recorded for this clone. The chain joins TRBV6-5 to TRBJ1-1; no firm D call. CDR1 and CDR2 from the germline V gene are MNHEY and SVGAGI. Trimming shortened V by 6 bases and J by 4 bases, and 12 bases separated the two germline ends. The CDR3 is 13 residues long. CDR3 sequence: CASRRGAFTEAFF. The CDR3 region has the DNA TGTGCCAGCAGGCGGGGAGCTTTCACTGAAGCTTTCTTT.

The rearrangement uses TRBV29-1 and TRBJ2-3; maybe TRBD1 (5 bases). Germline lookup yields CDR1 SQVTM and CDR2 ANQGSEA. There are 15 residues in the CDR3. Trimming shortened V by 0 bases and J by 6 bases, and 16 bases separated the two germline ends. The CDR3, as DNA: TGCAGCGTTGAAGAGAGGCAGGGTAGTTTGGATACGCAGTATTTT. It codes for CSVEERQGSLDTQYF.

The V and J genes are TRBV18 and TRBJ1-6; D not resolved. This CDR3 comprises 14 residues. Trimming took off 0 bases at V and 5 bases at J, with 5 bases between the two ends. From germline, CDR1 is KGHSH and CDR2 LQKENI. In DNA, the CDR3 is TGTGCCAGCTCACCACCGGGAGATAATTCACCCCTCCACTTT. As protein: CASSPPGDNSPLHF.

The chain recombines TRBV6-5 with TRBJ2-7; unclear D gene. This CDR3 region has 14 residues. Trimming removed 7 bases from V and 0 bases from J, with 13 bases in between. Per the germline V gene, CDR1 is MNHEY and CDR2 is SVGAGI. The CDR3 loop is CASIRTENSYEQYF. The CDR3 nucleotides are TGTGCCAGCATAAGGACCGAGAACTCCTACGAGCAGTACTTC.

V usage is TRBV5-5 and J usage is TRBJ2-2; D gene ambiguous. The length of the CDR3 is 15 residues. Germline values: CDR1 SGHKS, CDR2 YYEKEE (reference sequence). V dropped 1 base and J dropped 2 bases, with 9 bases sitting between them. The DNA for the CDR3 is TGTGCCAGCAGCTTGTGGGCAGAAAACACCGGGGAGCTGTTTTTT. Amino acids: CASSLWAENTGELFF.

The chain links TRBV14 to TRBJ2-7; perhaps TRBD2 as D (6 bases). CDR1 and CDR2 from the germline V gene are SGHDN and FVKESK. With 1 base removed from V and 0 bases from J, the gap between germline ends came to 10 bases. The CDR3 sequence is 15 residues long. CDR3 DNA: TGTGCCAGCAGCCAAGTTGTGGGAGGCTCCTACGAGCAGTACTTC. Its translation is CASSQVVGGSYEQYF.